The next 30 T cell receptor beta chains were all read from a single sample in a study of T cell repertoires in ileal Crohn's disease. Using immunoSEQ multiplex PCR, the repertoire was profiled, and TCRdb retains in-frame clones only, with some absent. The sample shows about 5,500 clones, approximately 80% of them seen only once. Sequenced input: ileal tissue. Every receptor here comes from an adult with Crohn's disease.

The chain joins TRBV5-1 to TRBJ2-1, with 10 bases identical to TRBD2. J gave up 9 bases and V 4 bases, and 10 bases lay outside the gene matches. This CDR3 region has 15 residues. Germline V gene data show CDR1 as SGHRS and CDR2 as YFSETQ. CDR3 residues: CASSPPLAGAGEQFF. CDR3 in DNA: TGCGCCAGCAGCCCCCCCCTAGCGGGAGCGGGTGAGCAGTTCTTC.

The gene calls are TRBV11-3 and TRBJ2-7; D is unclear. The CDR3 runs to 16 residues. Trimming stripped 0 bases from V and 2 bases from J, with 14 bases between. Germline loops: CDR1 SGHNT, CDR2 YENEEA. The CDR3 sequence is CASSLDQVGLTYEQYF. The CDR3, as DNA: TGTGCCAGCAGCTTAGATCAGGTAGGTTTAACCTACGAGCAGTACTTC.

This CDR3 is CASSYEGGSGYTF. CDR3 nucleotides: TGTGCCAGCAGTTACGAGGGAGGAAGTGGCTACACCTTC. This chain joins TRBV6-5 and TRBJ1-2; no firm D call. The CDR3 consists of 13 residues. V was shortened by 2 bases and J by 7 bases, with 11 bases between the two germline ends. The germline V gene has CDR1 MNHEY and CDR2 SVGAGI.

This clone was picked up a small number of times. The chain combines TRBV25-1 with TRBJ1-3; 8 nucleotides align to TRBD1. The CDR3 length is 16 residues. V dropped 1 base and J dropped 0; count of bases not matched to a gene: 2. Germline CDR1 reads MGHDK; CDR2 reads SYGVNS. This CDR3 is CASSEFTGGSGNTIYF. CDR3 DNA sequence: TGTGCCAGCAGTGAATTCACAGGGGGCTCTGGAAACACCATATATTTT.

V and J are TRBV29-1 and TRBJ1-2, with TRBD1 matching 8 bases. CDR1 and CDR2 (germline): SQVTM, ANQGSEA. This CDR3 contains 11 residues. Germline trimming cut 5 bases from V and 8 bases from J; bases unmatched to any gene: 4. CDR3 bases: TGCAGCGTTCAGGGGGCGCGAGGCTACACCTTC. It codes for CSVQGARGYTF. The full variable domain, completed using reference TRBV29-1 and TRBJ1-2, is SAVISQKPSRDICQRGTSLTIQCQVDSQVTMMFWYRQQPGQSLTLIATANQGSEATYESGFVIDKFPISRPNLTFSTLTVSNMSPEDSSIYLCSVQGARGYTFGSGTRLTVV.

This clone has only a few counts. V and J are TRBV27 and TRBJ1-4; 9 bases fit TRBD1. Germline V gene data show CDR1 as MNHEY and CDR2 as SMNVEV (reference sequence). CDR3 length: 14 residues. The V and J ends lost 6 bases and 10 bases, in that order; junction bases with no gene match: 9. The CDR3 protein is CASSTGTGTGKLFF. The CDR3 region has the DNA TGTGCCAGCAGCACCGGGACAGGGACGGGAAAACTGTTTTTT.

The rearrangement uses TRBV29-1 and TRBJ1-2, with 7 positions matching TRBD1. Germline V lookup: CDR1 SQVTM, CDR2 ANQGSEA. J lost 1 base, V lost 4 bases, and 0 bases had no gene match. The CDR3 runs 12 residues. As DNA, the CDR3 is TGCAGCGTTGGACAGGGTAACTATGGCTACACCTTC. Its protein product is CSVGQGNYGYTF.

V and J are TRBV4-3 and TRBJ2-7; tentatively, D is TRBD1 (6 bases). Trimming cost V 1 base and J 6 bases, with 10 bases left between them. The CDR3 has 13 residues. Looked up from germline, CDR1 is LGHNA and CDR2 is YSLEER. DNA of the CDR3: TGCGCCAGCAGCCAAGTAGCAGGGGCCGAGCAGTACTTC. It translates to CASSQVAGAEQYF.

Concerning this clone itself: The junction departs from germline at one end; a sequencing error may be responsible. V and J are TRBV7-7 and TRBJ2-2, with D unresolved. The length of the CDR3 is 12 residues. Looked up from germline, CDR1 is SSHAT and CDR2 is FNYEAQ (reference sequence). In DNA, the CDR3 is TGTGCTAGCAGCTCTAACACCGGGGAGCTGTTTTTT. Translating gives CASSSNTGELFF.

The chain recombines TRBV30 with TRBJ1-5; tentative D call: TRBD1 (6 bases). Germline CDR1 reads GTSNPN; CDR2 reads SVGIG (reference sequence). This CDR3 spans 15 amino acids. V was cut by 3 bases and J by 2 bases, with 14 bases left in between. CDR3 in amino acids: CAWSVTGKGNQPQHF. CDR3 bases: TGTGCCTGGAGCGTCACAGGGAAGGGCAATCAGCCCCAGCATTTT. The whole variable domain, remainder taken from reference TRBV30 and TRBJ1-5, is SQTIHQWPATLVQPVGSPLSLECTVEGTSNPNLYWYRQAAGRGLQLLFYSVGIGQISSEVPQNLSASRPQDRQFILSSKKLLLSDSGFYLCAWSVTGKGNQPQHFGDGTRLSIL.

V is TRBV9 and J is TRBJ2-7; D not resolved. The CDR3 is 15 residues long. Germline V gives CDR1 SGDLS, CDR2 YYNGEE. V was trimmed by 0 bases and J by 0 bases, leaving 10 bases between them. For the CDR3, the DNA is TGTGCCAGCAGCGTAGTCCCAACTAACTCCTACGAGCAGTACTTC. This sequence encodes CASSVVPTNSYEQYF.

The chain couples TRBV15 to TRBJ1-3, with D maybe TRBD1 (5 bases). Germline CDR1 and CDR2: LNHNV and YYDKDF (reference sequence). V shed 0 bases and J shed 2 bases, with 8 bases lying between them. The length of the CDR3 is 15 residues. This CDR3 is CATSRDPGAGNTIYF. CDR3 bases: TGTGCCACCAGCAGAGATCCGGGGGCTGGAAACACCATATATTTT.

This chain connects TRBV12-5 to TRBJ1-1, with D perhaps matching TRBD1 (6 bases). The V end was cut by 4 bases, the J end by 4 bases, with 19 bases between. CDR1 and CDR2 from the germline V gene are LGHNT and FRNRAP. The CDR3 runs 16 residues. The CDR3 region has the DNA TGTGCTAGTGGTTCCGGAAACAGGGTTGTAGGCACTGAAGCTTTCTTT. This codes for CASGSGNRVVGTEAFF.

The chain couples TRBV7-9 to TRBJ2-5, with TRBD1 as a possible D gene (6 bases). Trimming removed 4 bases at V and 5 bases at J, with 17 bases between. Germline V lookup: CDR1 SEHNR, CDR2 FQNEAQ (reference sequence). There are 15 residues in the CDR3. The CDR3 spells CASSWKTGTSETQYF. DNA of the CDR3: TGTGCCAGCAGCTGGAAGACAGGAACAAGTGAGACCCAGTACTTC.

This chain joins TRBV5-1 and TRBJ2-5, with a tentative D call TRBD1 (6 bases). This CDR3 region has 16 residues. The V gene's germline CDR1 is SGHRS and CDR2 YFSETQ. With 4 bases removed from V and 2 bases from J, the gap between germline ends came to 18 bases. This CDR3 reads CASSKEAQGRQETQYF. CDR3 DNA sequence: TGCGCCAGCAGCAAGGAGGCACAGGGACGTCAAGAGACCCAGTACTTC.

A word on this clone: A far larger clone lies a single base away; this is likely a read error. The V gene is TRBV9, the J gene TRBJ1-4; 10 bases align to TRBD1. This CDR3 has 15 residues. The V gene end was trimmed by 1 base and the J gene end by 8 bases; junction bases not matched to a gene: 5. The germline V gene encodes CDR1 SGDLS and CDR2 YYNGEE. CDR3 amino acids: CASSVPGTGVEKLFF. In DNA, the CDR3 is TGTGCCAGCAGCGTACCCGGGACAGGGGTCGAAAAACTGTTTTTT. Together with reference TRBV9 and TRBJ1-4, the CDR3 gives the full variable domain: DSGVTQTPKHLITATGQRVTLRCSPRSGDLSVYWYQQSLDQGLQFLIQYYNGEERAKGNILERFSAQQFPDLHSELNLSSLELGDSALYFCASSVPGTGVEKLFFGSGTQLSVL.

This clone was counted a single time. The chain carries TRBV9 and TRBJ1-1; D is undetermined. Per the germline V gene, CDR1 is SGDLS and CDR2 is YYNGEE. Between the trimmed V and J ends, which lost 1 base and 2 bases, there was a span of 12 bases. This CDR3 has 15 amino acids. This chain's CDR3 is CASSVIGDSNTEAFF. For the CDR3, the DNA is TGTGCCAGCAGCGTAATAGGAGATTCAAACACTGAAGCTTTCTTT.

The chain uses TRBV11-2 and TRBJ2-1, with a tentative D call TRBD2 (6 bases). Germline CDR1 reads SGHAT; CDR2 reads FQNNGV. The CDR3 is 12 residues long. Between the trimmed V and J ends, which lost 2 bases and 8 bases, there was a span of 7 bases. This chain's CDR3 is CASSLRDYEQFF. The DNA for the CDR3 is TGTGCCAGCAGCTTACGGGACTATGAGCAGTTCTTC.

This sequence joins TRBV19 and TRBJ1-5; TRBD1 might be the D (5 bases). Germline CDR1 and CDR2: LNHDA and SQIVND (reference sequence). The CDR3 runs to 15 residues. With 3 bases removed from V and 1 base from J, the gap between germline ends came to 10 bases. The CDR3 region is CASSIRQGSNQPQHF. CDR3 DNA sequence: TGTGCCAGTAGTATTCGGCAGGGAAGCAATCAGCCCCAGCATTTT.

CDR3 loop: CASSLEEGVRETQYF. The CDR3 nucleotides are TGTGCCAGCAGCTTGGAGGAGGGTGTACGAGAGACCCAGTACTTC. This chain uses TRBV5-4 with TRBJ2-5; D perhaps matches TRBD2 (6 bases). V shed 0 bases and J shed 4 bases, with 13 bases lying between them. The CDR3 is 15 residues long. Germline V CDR1 and CDR2: SGHNT, YYREEE (reference sequence).

The rearrangement joins TRBV27 to TRBJ2-7, with TRBD1 matching 9 bases. The CDR3 is 16 amino acids. Germline lookup yields CDR1 MNHEY and CDR2 SMNVEV (reference sequence). The V segment lost 6 bases and the J segment 9 bases; nucleotides outside the gene matches: 18. The DNA for the CDR3 is TGTGCCAGCAGAGCTCTATCCGGGACAGGGAGGAAGGTGCAGTACTTC. Its translation: CASRALSGTGRKVQYF.

J is TRBJ2-2 and V is TRBV4-1; TRBD1 aligns across 8 bases. After removal of 4 bases from V and 2 bases from J, the junction contained 3 bases not matched to a gene. The germline CDR1 and CDR2 sequences are MGHRA and YSYEKL. The CDR3 has 15 amino acids. The CDR3 loop is CASSRGQENTGELFF. Here the CDR3 DNA reads TGCGCCAGCAGCCGGGGACAGGAAAACACCGGGGAGCTGTTTTTT.

In this sample, this clone turned up a few times. The chain employs TRBV5-8 and TRBJ2-3; a weak D match, TRBD2 (6 bases). The V gene lost 0 bases and the J gene lost 5 bases, with 16 bases spanning the gap. The CDR3 has 16 residues. The germline V gene has CDR1 SGHTS and CDR2 YDEGEE. The CDR3 spells CASSLASVTGGDTQYF. The CDR3, as DNA: TGTGCCAGCAGCTTGGCTAGCGTTACCGGGGGAGATACGCAGTATTTT. Drawing the rest from reference TRBV5-8 and TRBJ2-3, the complete variable domain is EAGVTQSPTHLIKTRGQQATLRCSPISGHTSVYWYQQALGLGLQFLLWYDEGEERNRGNFPPRFSGRQFPNYSSELNVNALELEDSALYLCASSLASVTGGDTQYFGPGTRLTVL.

This chain uses TRBV29-1 with TRBJ2-1; 10 positions agree with TRBD2. J lost 4 bases, V lost 0 bases, and 6 bases had no gene match. Germline CDR1 SQVTM, CDR2 ANQGSEA. The CDR3 sequence is 16 residues long. CDR3 DNA sequence: TGCAGCGTTGAAGATCCTAGCGGGAGAGATTACAATGAGCAGTTCTTC. Protein: CSVEDPSGRDYNEQFF.

This chain links TRBV5-1 with TRBJ2-5, with 11 bases fitting TRBD2. CDR3 length: 15 residues. Germline V CDR1 and CDR2: SGHRS, YFSETQ. J gave up 4 bases and V 4 bases, and 6 bases lay outside the gene matches. DNA for the CDR3: TGCGCCAGCAGCGTCGGGACTAGCGGACTAGAGACCCAGTACTTC. Translating it yields CASSVGTSGLETQYF. Variable domain in full (rest from reference TRBV5-1 and TRBJ2-5): KAGVTQTPRYLIKTRGQQVTLSCSPISGHRSVSWYQQTPGQGLQFLFEYFSETQRNKGNFPGRFSGRQFSNSRSEMNVSTLELGDSALYLCASSVGTSGLETQYFGPGTRLLVL.

This rearrangement joins TRBV4-3 to TRBJ2-1; 7 positions match TRBD2. The V and J ends lost 0 bases and 13 bases, in that order; junction bases with no gene match: 9. This CDR3 spans 14 amino acids. Per the germline V gene, CDR1 is LGHNA and CDR2 is YSLEER. The CDR3 bases are TGCGCCAGCAGCCAAGACGTAGTGGGGGGGGTTCAGTTCTTC. This encodes CASSQDVVGGVQFF.

The chain has TRBV11-2 and TRBJ2-2; D possibly corresponds to TRBD2 (5 bases). Per germline, CDR1 SGHAT and CDR2 FQNNGV. The V and J ends lost 5 bases and 4 bases respectively, with 11 bases between them. CDR3 size: 14 residues. The DNA of the CDR3 is TGTGCCAGCAGCCCCTTTCGGGGCACCGGGGAGCTGTTTTTT. Encoded protein: CASSPFRGTGELFF.

This chain uses TRBV12-5 with TRBJ2-1, with D possibly being TRBD2 (5 bases). Germline V gene sequence: CDR1 LGHNT, CDR2 FRNRAP. The CDR3 loop spans 15 amino acids. V was clipped by 7 bases and J by 2 bases, with 15 bases between them. CDR3 in DNA: TGTGCTAGTGCCGGACTGACTTCGGCCTACAATGAGCAGTTCTTC. Translating gives CASAGLTSAYNEQFF.

The chain recombines TRBV4-1 with TRBJ1-1; D gene unclear. The V and J ends lost 1 base and 1 base respectively, with 7 bases between them. Germline loops: CDR1 MGHRA, CDR2 YSYEKL. The CDR3 is 14 residues long. This CDR3 is CASSQGSRNTEAFF. The CDR3 bases are TGCGCCAGCAGCCAAGGGAGCAGGAACACTGAAGCTTTCTTT.

The V call is TRBV27, the J call TRBJ2-7; possible D gene TRBD1, 7 bases. Germline V gene sequence: CDR1 MNHEY, CDR2 SMNVEV (reference sequence). The CDR3 has 17 amino acids. Trimming pared 6 bases from V and 6 bases from J, leaving 27 bases between. CDR3 sequence reads: CASRSLGGQGDLREQYF. CDR3 DNA: TGTGCCAGCAGGTCATTAGGGGGGCAGGGGGACCTACGCGAGCAGTACTTC.